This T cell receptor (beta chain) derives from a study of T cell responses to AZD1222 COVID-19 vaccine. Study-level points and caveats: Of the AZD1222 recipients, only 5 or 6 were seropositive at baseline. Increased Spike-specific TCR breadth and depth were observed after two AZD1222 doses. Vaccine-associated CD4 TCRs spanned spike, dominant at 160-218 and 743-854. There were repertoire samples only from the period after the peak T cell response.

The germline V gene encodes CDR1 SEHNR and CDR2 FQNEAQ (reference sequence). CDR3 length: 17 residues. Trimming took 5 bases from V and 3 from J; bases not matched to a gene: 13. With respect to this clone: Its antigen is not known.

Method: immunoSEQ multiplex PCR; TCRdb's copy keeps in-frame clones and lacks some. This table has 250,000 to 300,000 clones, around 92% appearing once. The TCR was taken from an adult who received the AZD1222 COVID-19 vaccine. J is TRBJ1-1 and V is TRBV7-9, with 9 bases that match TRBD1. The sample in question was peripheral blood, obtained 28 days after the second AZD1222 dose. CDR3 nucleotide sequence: TGTGCCAGCAGCCGCTCTCTAACAGGGGGCGCCGACACTGAAGCTTTCTTT. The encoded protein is CASSRSLTGGADTEAFF.